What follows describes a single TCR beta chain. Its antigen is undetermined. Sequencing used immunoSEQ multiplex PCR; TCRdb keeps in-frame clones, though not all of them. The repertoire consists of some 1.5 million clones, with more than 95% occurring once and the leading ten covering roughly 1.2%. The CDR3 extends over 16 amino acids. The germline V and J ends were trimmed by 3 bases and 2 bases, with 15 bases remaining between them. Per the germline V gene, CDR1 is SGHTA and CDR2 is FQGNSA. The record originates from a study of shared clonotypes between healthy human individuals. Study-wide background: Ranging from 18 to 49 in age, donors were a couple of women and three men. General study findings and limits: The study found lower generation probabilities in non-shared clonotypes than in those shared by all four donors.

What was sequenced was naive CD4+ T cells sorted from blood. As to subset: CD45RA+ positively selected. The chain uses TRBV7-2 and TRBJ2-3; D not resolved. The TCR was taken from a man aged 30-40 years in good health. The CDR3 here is CASSFGPPQLTDTQYF. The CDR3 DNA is TGTGCCAGCAGCTTCGGACCACCTCAACTCACAGATACGCAGTATTTT.